These 23 T cell receptor beta chains were all obtained from the same sample, sequenced in a study of monozygotic twins with inflammatory bowel disease. TCRdb reprocessed the 5' RACE reads, keeping one entry per CDR3 protein, no DNA. This listing includes some 150,000 distinct CDR3 sequences. Sequencing used blood. Source of these receptors: a human donor with ulcerative colitis or Crohn's disease, or a healthy co-twin of an affected twin (not recorded which).

This chain links TRBV6-2 or TRBV6-3 with TRBJ2-7. The CDR3 contains 14 residues. Germline lookup yields CDR1 MNHEY and CDR2 SVGEGT. The chain's CDR3 is CASSLTGVWNEQYF.

The V gene is TRBV29-1, the J gene TRBJ2-2. The CDR3 totals 12 residues. Germline CDR1 SQVTM, CDR2 ANQGSEA. CDR3: CSVDLNTGELFF.

This chain uses TRBV20-1 with TRBJ1-1; TCRdb's D call of TRBD1 is untestable without DNA. There are 13 residues in the CDR3. Germline CDR1 DFQATT, CDR2 SNEGSKA (reference sequence). CDR3 region: CSAPLTVNTEAFF.

The chain links TRBV6-5 to TRBJ1-2. The CDR3 length is 15 residues. Germline V gives CDR1 MNHEY, CDR2 SVGAGI. CDR3 residues: CASSYSRDSRYGYTF.

CDR3 sequence reads: CASTVAGEKTQYF. V usage is TRBV7-2 and J usage is TRBJ2-5. The CDR3 contains 13 residues. The germline V gene encodes CDR1 SGHTA and CDR2 FQGNSA.

The V call is TRBV5-1, the J call TRBJ2-7. CDR1 and CDR2 (germline): SGHRS, YFSETQ. CDR3 length: 14 residues. CDR3: CASSLSSSSYEQYF.

The rearrangement uses TRBV5-1 and TRBJ1-1; the D call of TRBD1 rests on TCRdb alone, since no DNA is present to check it. Germline loops: CDR1 SGHRS, CDR2 YFSETQ. The CDR3 is 18 residues long. CDR3 residues: CASSLVGGPGSLGTEAFF.

The V call is TRBV7-2, the J call TRBJ1-6. The V gene's germline CDR1 is SGHTA and CDR2 FQGNSA. The CDR3 is 17 residues long. This chain's CDR3 is CASSSGTGSSYNSPLHF.

The V and J genes are TRBV7-2 and TRBJ2-5; TCRdb's D gene call, TRBD1, goes unchecked for lack of DNA. The length of the CDR3 is 15 residues. Looked up from germline, CDR1 is SGHTA and CDR2 is FQGNSA. This CDR3 reads CASSSGQYPQETQYF. The full variable domain, rest sourced from reference TRBV7-2 and TRBJ2-5, is GAGVSQSPSNKVTEKGKDVELRCDPISGHTALYWYRQSLGQGLEFLIYFQGNSAPDKSGLPSDRFSAERTGGSVSTLTIQRTQQEDSAVYLCASSSGQYPQETQYFGPGTRLLVL.

The rearrangement joins TRBV12-3 or TRBV12-4 to TRBJ2-7; the TRBD1 assignment by TCRdb is unverifiable without DNA. There are 14 residues in the CDR3. The CDR3 sequence is CASSLSGASYEQYF.

V usage is TRBV27 and J usage is TRBJ2-2; TCRdb selects TRBD1, and the lack of DNA leaves this call unchecked. CDR1 and CDR2 from the germline V gene are MNHEY and SMNVEV (reference sequence). The CDR3 length is 18 residues. CDR3 loop: CASSFIRQGLRGTGELFF.

This rearrangement joins TRBV19 to TRBJ1-4; the D call of TRBD1 rests on TCRdb alone, since no DNA is present to check it. CDR3 size: 15 residues. CDR1 and CDR2 from the germline V gene are LNHDA and SQIVND (reference sequence). This CDR3 reads CASGISDRVNEKLFF.

The genes are TRBV15 and TRBJ1-1. This CDR3 comprises 12 residues. CDR1 is LNHNV, CDR2 YYDKDF, per germline (reference sequence). CDR3 in amino acids: CATSIGPTEAFF.

The V and J genes are TRBV28 and TRBJ2-2; with no DNA, the TCRdb D assignment of TRBD1 cannot be verified. The CDR3 runs 15 residues. CDR1 and CDR2 from the germline V gene are MDHEN and SYDVKM. This CDR3 reads CASSSKTGWTGELFF.

This chain joins TRBV20-1 and TRBJ2-2; TCRdb lists TRBD2, though no DNA is available to test this call. In germline, CDR1 is DFQATT, CDR2 SNEGSKA (reference sequence). This CDR3 has 16 amino acids. This CDR3 reads CSAGRLAGLDTGELFF.

The chain carries TRBV19 and TRBJ2-3. The CDR3 is 13 amino acids. CDR1 LNHDA and CDR2 SQIVND come from the germline V gene (reference sequence). The CDR3 protein is CASSNLELDTQYF.

The chain couples TRBV10-2 to TRBJ2-7; as DNA is missing, the TRBD1 call by TCRdb cannot be tested. The CDR3 contains 15 residues. Germline V lookup: CDR1 WSHSY, CDR2 SAAADI. CDR3 amino acids: CASLILNTGTYEQYF.

This chain joins TRBV3-1 and TRBJ2-7; TCRdb indicates TRBD2, and absent DNA this call remains unverified. Germline V gene data show CDR1 as LGHDT and CDR2 as YNNKEL (reference sequence). The CDR3 runs 15 residues. CDR3 residues: CASSQGTSGGYEQYF.

V usage is TRBV24-1 and J usage is TRBJ2-1; the TCRdb call, TRBD2, lacks DNA for checking. This CDR3 has 16 amino acids. Germline V CDR1 and CDR2: KGHDR, SFDVKD. The CDR3 sequence is CATSDPSGRAYNEQFF.

The chain uses TRBV18 and TRBJ1-2; TCRdb outputs TRBD1, but without DNA this stays unchecked. The CDR3 loop spans 15 amino acids. Germline V gene data show CDR1 as KGHSH and CDR2 as LQKENI. The CDR3 loop reads CASSAYRGFYYGYTF.

The J gene is TRBJ1-6, the V gene TRBV12-3 or TRBV12-4; TCRdb reports TRBD1, a call that lacks DNA to check it against. The length of the CDR3 is 14 residues. This chain's CDR3 is CASGGSSYNSPLHF.

V is TRBV2 and J is TRBJ2-1; the TRBD2 assignment by TCRdb is unverifiable without DNA. This CDR3 comprises 16 residues. CDR1 SNHLY and CDR2 FYNNEI come from the germline V gene. CDR3 in amino acids: CASSGWGSAKDNEQFF.

This chain uses TRBV20-1 with TRBJ2-1; TCRdb's D gene call, TRBD2, goes unchecked for lack of DNA. This CDR3 spans 13 amino acids. CDR1 and CDR2 from the germline V gene are DFQATT and SNEGSKA (reference sequence). The CDR3 here is CSASRGGRNKQFF.